Listed below are T cell receptor beta chains from one sample, sequenced in a study of T cells and copy number aberrations in small-cell lung cancer. The table came from immunoSEQ multiplex PCR; TCRdb's copy has only in-frame clones and leaves some out. The sample records more than 9,500 clones, about 79% being singletons. Sequenced input: normal tissue next to the tumor. The receptors shown here come from a man aged 55 to 70 with small cell lung cancer. The CDR3 runs from the conserved cysteine through the conserved F or W. The D gene is left open where the match is weak. The size entry is marked missing in some rows and otherwise reads once, few, many or a size class.

TGTGCCAGCAGTGCCTCAGGTTGGGGGGGCACTGAAGCTTTCTTT,CASSASGWGGTEAFF,NA,TRBV25-1,NA,TRBJ1-1
TGTGCCAGCAGCCCCGGGGGGGCCTACAATGAGCAGTTCTTC,CASSPGGAYNEQFF,NA,TRBV11-3,TRBD2,TRBJ2-1
TGTGCCAGTCGCAGCGGGAGAGGTAGAGGAGAGACCCAGTACTTC,CASRSGRGRGETQYF,NA,TRBV19,TRBD2,TRBJ2-5
TGTGCCAGAAGCTCCCACGCGGGAGGTACGAACACTGAAGCTTTCTTT,CARSSHAGGTNTEAFF,NA,TRBV7-5,NA,TRBJ1-1
TGTGCCAGCAGCTTAGCTGGGACTAGACAAGAGACCCAGTACTTC,CASSLAGTRQETQYF,NA,TRBV7-9,TRBD2,TRBJ2-5
TGTGCCTGGAGTGGGGGCGGACAGGAGAAACTAGCGGGAGTAGGATACGAGCAGTACTTC,CAWSGGGQEKLAGVGYEQYF,NA,TRBV30,TRBD2,TRBJ2-7
TGTGCCAGTAGTAAAACAACAGGGGTGGACTATGGCTACACCTTC,CASSKTTGVDYGYTF,NA,TRBV19,TRBD1,TRBJ1-2
TGTGCCATCAGACAGGGCCGACAGCCCCAGCATTTT,CAIRQGRQPQHF,once,TRBV25-1,TRBD1,TRBJ1-5
TGTGCCAGCAGTATCGTACAGGGGGCCCTCGGGGAGCTGTTTTTT,CASSIVQGALGELFF,NA,TRBV27,TRBD1,TRBJ2-2
TGTGCCGGAACTAGCGGGAGTTCCTACAATGAGCAGTTCTTC,CAGTSGSSYNEQFF,NA,TRBV30,TRBD2,TRBJ2-1
TGCGCCAGCAGCCAAGAGGGTAGCGGGAGGGTTGTTATCTACGAGCAGTACTTC,CASSQEGSGRVVIYEQYF,NA,TRBV4-1,TRBD2,TRBJ2-7
TGTGCCAGCAGTGAATATGGCGGGAGGGTTGGTGAGCAGTTCTTC,CASSEYGGRVGEQFF,NA,TRBV25-1,TRBD2,TRBJ2-1
TGTGCCAGCAGTTTGGCGACAGGCGAGCAAGAGACTCAGTACTTC,CASSLATGEQETQYF,NA,TRBV6-5,NA,TRBJ2-5
TGCGCCAGCAGCTCGGGGACTAGCGGGAGGGGGAACACCGGGGAGCTGTTTTTT,CASSSGTSGRGNTGELFF,NA,TRBV5-1,TRBD2,TRBJ2-2
TGTGCCAGCAGGCCCCATGGTCGAACTCCGAACACTGAAGCTTTCTTT,CASRPHGRTPNTEAFF,NA,TRBV7-9,NA,TRBJ1-1
TGTGCCAGCAGCACTAGCGGGAGATGGGCCTACAATGAGCAGTTCTTC,CASSTSGRWAYNEQFF,NA,TRBV7-9,TRBD2,TRBJ2-1
TGTGCCAGCATACCGGGTCAGGTTTCTAACTATGGCTACACCTTC,CASIPGQVSNYGYTF,few,TRBV6-1,NA,TRBJ1-2
TGTGCCAGTAGTATGGGGACGGAGTACAATGAGCAGTTCTTC,CASSMGTEYNEQFF,NA,TRBV19,NA,TRBJ2-1
TGCGCCAGCAGGAGATCCCAGGGGCCGTATCAGCCCCAGCATTTT,CASRRSQGPYQPQHF,once,TRBV10-1,NA,TRBJ1-5
TGTGCCACCAGCAGAGATCCCACGGTGGGCAATGAGCAGTTCTTC,CATSRDPTVGNEQFF,NA,TRBV15,NA,TRBJ2-1
TGTGCCAGCAGCTCGGGACTAGCGGGAGGCACAGATACGCAGTATTTT,CASSSGLAGGTDTQYF,NA,TRBV11-2,TRBD2,TRBJ2-3
TGTGCCAGCAGCTTAGGTGGGAGATCAGATACGCAGTATTTT,CASSLGGRSDTQYF,NA,TRBV7-2,NA,TRBJ2-3
TGCGCCAGCAGCCTAAAGACAGGGTCCTACGAGCAGTACTTC,CASSLKTGSYEQYF,NA,TRBV5-1,TRBD1,TRBJ2-7
TGTGCCAGCAGTAGGTTCGGGGCAGGAAACACCATATATTTT,CASSRFGAGNTIYF,NA,TRBV28,NA,TRBJ1-3
TGTGCCAGCACCAGGGACGGCAACAATCAGCCCCAGCATTTT,CASTRDGNNQPQHF,NA,TRBV28,NA,TRBJ1-5
TGTGCCATCAGTGAGTCCCGACAGGGGGCGGGCGGGAGCGTAAACAATGAGCAGTTCTTC,CAISESRQGAGGSVNNEQFF,NA,TRBV10-3,TRBD1,TRBJ2-1
TGCGCCAGCAGCTTGGAGCCAGCGAACACTGAAGCTTTCTTT,CASSLEPANTEAFF,NA,TRBV5-1,NA,TRBJ1-1
TGCGCCAGTACCCAGACAGTCGGGACACCTAAATCTAACTATGGCTACACCTTC,CASTQTVGTPKSNYGYTF,NA,TRBV4-1,NA,TRBJ1-2
TGTGCCAGCTCATCGGACAGAAACACTGAAGCTTTCTTT,CASSSDRNTEAFF,NA,TRBV18,NA,TRBJ1-1
TGTGCCAGCAGCCGTGACAGAGGAACCTATGGCTACACCTTC,CASSRDRGTYGYTF,once,TRBV11-2,NA,TRBJ1-2
TGTGCCAGCAGCTTAAGCGGTCCGGGGATTGGCAATGAGCAGTTCTTC,CASSLSGPGIGNEQFF,NA,TRBV7-9,NA,TRBJ2-1
TGTGCCAGCAGTGCACGGAAGGGTGCTGGGGCCAACGTCCTGACTTTC,CASSARKGAGANVLTF,few,TRBV25-1,NA,TRBJ2-6
TGCGCCAGCAGTCAACCCCGACAGAGCAATCAGCCCCAGCATTTT,CASSQPRQSNQPQHF,NA,TRBV23-1,NA,TRBJ1-5
TGCGCCAGCACCGTAGCGGGAGGGGAAGAGACCCAGTACTTC,CASTVAGGEETQYF,NA,TRBV5-1,TRBD2,TRBJ2-5
TGTGCCAGTTCCCCGAGGCGGCCGAACACTGAAGCTTTCTTT,CASSPRRPNTEAFF,NA,TRBV28,NA,TRBJ1-1
TGTGCCAGCAGTCCCGGGACAGGGAGTGCAGATACGCAGTATTTT,CASSPGTGSADTQYF,NA,TRBV6-4,TRBD1,TRBJ2-3
TGCGCCAGCAGCTTGGGGCAGGGGAGCACCGGGGAGCTGTTTTTT,CASSLGQGSTGELFF,once,TRBV5-1,NA,TRBJ2-2
TGTGCCTGGAGTATGTTGGCCTACGAGCAGTACTTC,CAWSMLAYEQYF,once,TRBV30,NA,TRBJ2-7
TGTGCCGGACAGGGGCCTGGCCTTCGATACGGCTACACCTTC,CAGQGPGLRYGYTF,NA,TRBV30,TRBD1,TRBJ1-2
TGTGCCAGCAGCGTTGACAGGGGTAACACTGAAGCTTTCTTT,CASSVDRGNTEAFF,NA,TRBV7-3,TRBD1,TRBJ1-1
TGTGCCAGCAGCTTAGTGGGCGGTTATAGCAATCAGCCCCAGCATTTT,CASSLVGGYSNQPQHF,NA,TRBV7-2,NA,TRBJ1-5
TGTGCCAGCAGCCTGACAGGGCAGGGCAATCAGCCCCAGCATTTT,CASSLTGQGNQPQHF,NA,TRBV7-2,TRBD1,TRBJ1-5
TGTGCCTGGCAAGTCCCAAAGGGAGACACCGGGGAGCTGTTTTTT,CAWQVPKGDTGELFF,medium-sized,TRBV30,NA,TRBJ2-2
TGTGCCAGCAGTTCCCTGACCGGGACAGGGGCCTACGAGCAGTACTTC,CASSSLTGTGAYEQYF,few,TRBV27,TRBD1,TRBJ2-7
TGTGCCAGCAGCTTTCACCCCATGGAGACCCAGTACTTC,CASSFHPMETQYF,NA,TRBV7-2,NA,TRBJ2-5
TGCGCCAGCAGCCAGGGCGAAGGGGGCTGGGGCGAGCAGTACTTC,CASSQGEGGWGEQYF,NA,TRBV4-1,TRBD1,TRBJ2-7
TGTGCCAGCCGGGAAGCGGAGCAGTTCTTC,CASREAEQFF,NA,TRBV6-1,NA,TRBJ2-1
TGCAGCGTTGAATCTCCCTGGGGCGGGAGGGCCGGCGATGAGCAGTTCTTC,CSVESPWGGRAGDEQFF,few,TRBV29-1,TRBD2,TRBJ2-1
TGTGCCAGCAGCTTAGGGGCCATCCTATACGAGCAGTACTTC,CASSLGAILYEQYF,NA,TRBV7-9,NA,TRBJ2-7
TGTGCCAGCAGCCCAGTGGCTAGCGCAACGAATGAGCAGTTCTTC,CASSPVASATNEQFF,NA,TRBV7-3,NA,TRBJ2-1
TGTGCCAGCAGCAGGCCCCCCAGTCAGGGAAACAACGTCCTGACTTTC,CASSRPPSQGNNVLTF,NA,TRBV5-4,NA,TRBJ2-6
TGTGCCAGCAGTTCCCAGGACAGGGGCGGGCAGTACTTC,CASSSQDRGGQYF,NA,TRBV28,TRBD1,TRBJ2-7
TGTGCCAGCAGCGGGACTTCAGGACAGGGCACTGAAGCTTTCTTT,CASSGTSGQGTEAFF,NA,TRBV9,TRBD1,TRBJ1-1